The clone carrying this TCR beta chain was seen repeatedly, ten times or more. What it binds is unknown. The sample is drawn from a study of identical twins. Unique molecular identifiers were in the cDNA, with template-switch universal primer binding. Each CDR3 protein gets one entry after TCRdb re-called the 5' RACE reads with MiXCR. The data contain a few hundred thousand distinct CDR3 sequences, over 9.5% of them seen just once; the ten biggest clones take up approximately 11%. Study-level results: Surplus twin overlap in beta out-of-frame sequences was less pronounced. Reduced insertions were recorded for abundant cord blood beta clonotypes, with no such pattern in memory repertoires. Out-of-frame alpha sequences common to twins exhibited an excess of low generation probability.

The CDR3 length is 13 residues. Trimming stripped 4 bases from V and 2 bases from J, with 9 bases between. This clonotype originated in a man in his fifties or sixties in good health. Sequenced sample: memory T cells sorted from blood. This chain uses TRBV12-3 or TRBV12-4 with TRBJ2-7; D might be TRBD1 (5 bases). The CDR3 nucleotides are TGTGCCAGCAGTTACAGGAATCCCTACGAGCAGTACTTC. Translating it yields CASSYRNPYEQYF.